This T cell receptor beta chain was recorded in a study of blood T cells in healthy people across ages. Whole-study results and caveats: Researchers said unsorted PBMCs prevented a conclusive naive versus antigen-experienced comparison.

The use of a sample-barcoded 5' primer and a J-beta primer mix characterized a second PCR of roughly 7 to 11 cycles. TCRdb called the 5' RACE reads again in MiXCR, with one record for every CDR3 protein. The sample includes roughly 680,000 distinct CDR3 sequences, roughly 49% seen only once; the top ten take under 35%. This CDR3 is built from 13 residues. The V gene's germline CDR1 is ENHRY and CDR2 SYGVKD. V was trimmed by 4 bases and J by 7 bases, leaving 11 bases between them. On this clonotype itself: Antigen: not known.

The sequenced sample consisted of blood. The source is an older woman in good health. The rearrangement uses TRBV10-3 and TRBJ2-1; D remains unclear. CDR3 residues: CAISAPRYNEQFF. The CDR3 DNA follows: TGTGCCATCAGTGCCCCACGGTATAATGAGCAGTTCTTC.